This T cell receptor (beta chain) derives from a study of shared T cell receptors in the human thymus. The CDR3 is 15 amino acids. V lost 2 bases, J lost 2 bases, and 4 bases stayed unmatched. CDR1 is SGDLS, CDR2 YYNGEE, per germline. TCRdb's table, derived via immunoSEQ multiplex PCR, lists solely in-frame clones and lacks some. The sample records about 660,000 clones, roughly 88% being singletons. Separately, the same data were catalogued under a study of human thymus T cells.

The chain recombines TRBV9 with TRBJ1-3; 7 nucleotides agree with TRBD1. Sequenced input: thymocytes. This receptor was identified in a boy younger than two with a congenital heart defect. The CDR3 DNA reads TGTGCCAGCAGCGTTTTGCAGGGGGCTGGAAACACCATATATTTT. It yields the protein CASSVLQGAGNTIYF.